The 28 T cell receptor beta chains in this list originate from one sample, sequenced in a study of blood T cells in healthy people across ages. Next came a second PCR, run for about 7 to 12 cycles, which used a sample-barcoded 5' primer along with a J-beta primer mix. Each CDR3 protein gets one entry after TCRdb re-called the 5' RACE reads with MiXCR. The sample shows 1.5 million to 2 million distinct CDR3 sequences, roughly 30% of them seen only once. The specimen was blood. These receptors were taken from a woman aged 30 to 39 in good health.

This clonotype was counted a few times. The chain recombines TRBV20-1 with TRBJ2-4; D remains ambiguous. The CDR3 has 14 residues. The V and J ends lost 2 bases and 0 bases respectively, with 8 bases between them. Germline lookup yields CDR1 DFQATT and CDR2 SNEGSKA (reference sequence). Written as DNA, the CDR3 is TGCAGTGCTAGAATCGTTCGAGCCAAAAACATTCAGTACTTC. Translated, it gives CSARIVRAKNIQYF.

This clonotype was observed at least ten times. This chain links TRBV5-5 with TRBJ2-1; 11 bases are a match to TRBD2. Germline V gene data show CDR1 as SGHKS and CDR2 as YYEKEE (reference sequence). This CDR3 contains 15 residues. V dropped 4 bases and J dropped 8; count of bases not matched to a gene: 8. Here the CDR3 DNA reads TGTGCCAGCAGCGCCCTAGCGGGGGGCCGCGATGAGCAGTTCTTC. Amino acids: CASSALAGGRDEQFF. Combining the CDR3 with reference TRBV5-5 and TRBJ2-1 gives the whole variable domain DAGVTQSPTHLIKTRGQQVTLRCSPISGHKSVSWYQQVLGQGPQFIFQYYEKEERGRGNFPDRFSARQFPNYSSELNVNALLLGDSALYLCASSALAGGRDEQFFGPGTRLTVL.

About this clonotype: Being one base from a much bigger clone, this may be a read error. The V call is TRBV4-1, the J call TRBJ2-1; D uncertain. The V gene's germline CDR1 is MGHRA and CDR2 YSYEKL. The CDR3 is 15 residues long. V lost 4 bases and J lost 10, with 20 bases in between. The CDR3 sequence is CASSLGPSSSYEQFF. DNA of the CDR3: TGCGCCAGCAGCCTCGGACCTTCGAGCTCCTACGAGCAGTTCTTC.

At least ten counts were recorded for this clonotype. Here the CDR3 reads CASSFNAEETQYF. In nucleotides, the CDR3 is TGTGCCAGCAGTTTCAATGCAGAGGAGACCCAGTACTTC. This chain joins TRBV12-3 or TRBV12-4 and TRBJ2-5; D unclear. The CDR3 is 13 amino acids. V was shortened by 3 bases and J by 5 bases, with 10 bases between the two germline ends.

The chain has TRBV7-8 and TRBJ1-2; D ambiguous. The CDR3 is 13 amino acids. V was cut by 5 bases and J by 3 bases, with 10 bases left in between. Germline V gives CDR1 SGHVS, CDR2 FQNEAQ. CDR3 in amino acids: CASSQALDYGYTF. CDR3 DNA sequence: TGTGCCAGCAGCCAAGCACTGGACTATGGCTACACCTTC.

The chain carries TRBV11-2 and TRBJ2-1; a possible D gene is TRBD2 (8 bases). The CDR3 totals 16 residues. CDR1 and CDR2 (germline): SGHAT, FQNNGV. V shed 6 bases and J shed 7 bases, with 22 bases lying between them. CDR3: CASRTWTGPSGNEQFF. Written as DNA, the CDR3 is TGTGCCAGCAGAACCTGGACAGGCCCTAGCGGGAATGAGCAGTTCTTC. Looking up the rest from reference TRBV11-2 and TRBJ2-1 gives the full variable domain: EAGVAQSPRYKIIEKRQSVAFWCNPISGHATLYWYQQILGQGPKLLIQFQNNGVVDDSQLPKDRFSAERLKGVDSTLKIQPAKLEDSAVYLCASRTWTGPSGNEQFFGPGTRLTVL.

The chain recombines TRBV5-1 with TRBJ2-7; unclear D gene. Per the germline V gene, CDR1 is SGHRS and CDR2 is YFSETQ. Trimming took 5 bases from V and 1 from J, leaving 13 bases between them. There are 14 residues in the CDR3. The CDR3 coding sequence is TGCGCCAGCAGACCCTTGGGCCCTTCCTACGAGCAGTACTTC. As protein: CASRPLGPSYEQYF.

This clonotype was found many times. The genes are TRBV5-6 and TRBJ2-6, with TRBD1 matching over 7 bases. Germline CDR1 SGHDT, CDR2 YYEEEE. Trimming took 1 base from V and 0 from J; bases not matched to a gene: 13. The CDR3 spans 20 residues. This chain's CDR3 is CASSLMRNRDSASGANVLTF. The CDR3 region has the DNA TGTGCCAGCAGCTTGATGAGGAACCGGGACAGTGCCTCTGGGGCCAACGTCCTGACTTTC.

The chain employs TRBV6-6 and TRBJ1-1, with 8 bases aligning to TRBD1. Germline V CDR1 and CDR2: MNHNY, SVGAGI (reference sequence). CDR3 length: 14 amino acids. Trimming took 7 bases from V and 7 from J; bases not matched to a gene: 11. The CDR3 DNA reads TGTGCCAGCACCCTCTCCTCAGGGGGCTATGAAGCTTTCTTT. Its translation is CASTLSSGGYEAFF.

In this sample, this clonotype turned up once. This chain joins TRBV5-6 and TRBJ2-7, with D possibly matching TRBD1 (6 bases). Looked up from germline, CDR1 is SGHDT and CDR2 is YYEEEE. This CDR3 region has 16 residues. Trimming cost V 6 bases and J 2 bases, with 21 bases left between them. CDR3: CASKKSPGHLTYEQYF. DNA for the CDR3: TGTGCCAGCAAAAAATCCCCGGGACATCTCACCTACGAGCAGTACTTC.

This clonotype appeared a few times. This chain joins TRBV7-9 and TRBJ1-6; the D gene is possibly TRBD1 (5 bases). This CDR3 spans 15 amino acids. The germline V and J ends were trimmed by 6 bases and 4 bases, with 13 bases remaining between them. Germline CDR1 SEHNR, CDR2 FQNEAQ (reference sequence). For the CDR3, the DNA is TGTGCCAGCAGTGACGACGGGACTTATAATTCACCCCTCCACTTT. Translation: CASSDDGTYNSPLHF.

The chain couples TRBV11-2 to TRBJ2-5; D unresolved. The DNA end is more similar to TRBJ2-1, so the J call may be wrong. The CDR3 loop spans 12 amino acids. Germline-derived CDR1 and CDR2 are SGHAT and FQNNGV. This CDR3 reads CASSLYGETQFF. The CDR3 DNA sequence: TGTGCCAGCAGCTTATATGGAGAGACCCAGTTCTTC.

Note on this clonotype: A much more abundant neighbour one base away suggests this may be a read error. The rearrangement uses TRBV5-1 and TRBJ1-2, with unresolved D. Trimming pared 0 bases from V and 6 bases from J, leaving 12 bases between. CDR3 size: 14 residues. Germline assignment: CDR1 SGHRS and CDR2 YFSETQ. The CDR3 nucleotides are TGCGCCAGCAGCTTGGATCCCGAAGTGAATGGCTACACCTTC. Its protein is CASSLDPEVNGYTF.

Concerning this clonotype itself: Being one base from a much bigger clone, this may be a read error. V is TRBV6-6 and J is TRBJ1-2, with D hard to call. The germline gives CDR1 MNHNY, CDR2 SVGAGI (reference sequence). The V end was cut by 5 bases, the J end by 5 bases, with 18 bases between. CDR3 length: 15 amino acids. The CDR3 DNA reads as TGTGCCAGCAGTACCCATCCCGGGGTCCTGTATGGCTACACCTTC. Protein: CASSTHPGVLYGYTF.

This clonotype has more than one count but fewer than ten. This rearrangement joins TRBV2 to TRBJ2-7; tentatively, D is TRBD2 (6 bases). V was pared by 6 bases and J by 6 bases, with 21 bases between. This CDR3 is built from 15 residues. CDR1 is SNHLY, CDR2 FYNNEI, per germline. The CDR3 region is CASRVGGSELLEQYF. The CDR3 region has the DNA TGTGCCAGCAGGGTCGGGGGTAGCGAGTTACTCGAGCAGTACTTC.

This clonotype has only a few counts. The V and J genes are TRBV7-3 and TRBJ2-2; no clear D. CDR3 length: 13 residues. Trimming stripped 0 bases from V and 5 bases from J, with 4 bases between. The germline V gene has CDR1 SGHTA and CDR2 FQGTGA. The CDR3 coding sequence is TGTGCCAGCAGCTTAACCCGAACCGGGGAGCTGTTTTTT. Protein: CASSLTRTGELFF.

V and J are TRBV14 and TRBJ2-1; D is perhaps TRBD2 (7 bases). V gave up 0 bases and J gave up 12 bases, with 9 bases separating them. The CDR3 contains 12 residues. Germline V CDR1 and CDR2: SGHDN, FVKESK. CDR3 bases: TGTGCCAGCAGCCAAGAAGGGGGGGGGCAGTTCTTC. Translating gives CASSQEGGGQFF.

There are many counts of this clonotype. This chain joins TRBV20-1 and TRBJ2-1; D is possibly TRBD2 (7 bases). This CDR3 region has 14 residues. The V end was cut by 1 base, the J end by 6 bases, with 13 bases between. CDR1 and CDR2 from the germline V gene are DFQATT and SNEGSKA (reference sequence). CDR3 residues: CSARGLGGANEQFF. The CDR3 DNA sequence: TGCAGTGCTAGAGGACTAGGGGGGGCCAATGAGCAGTTCTTC.

The chain is built from TRBV7-2 and TRBJ2-7; D ambiguous. CDR3 length: 14 amino acids. Per the germline V gene, CDR1 is SGHTA and CDR2 is FQGNSA. Trimming left V 4 bases short and J 0 bases short, with 10 bases between. The CDR3 loop reads CASSSVRSSYEQYF. CDR3 nucleotide sequence: TGTGCCAGCAGCTCCGTAAGGAGCTCCTACGAGCAGTACTTC. Together with reference TRBV7-2 and TRBJ2-7, the CDR3 gives the full variable domain: GAGVSQSPSNKVTEKGKDVELRCDPISGHTALYWYRQSLGQGLEFLIYFQGNSAPDKSGLPSDRFSAERTGGSVSTLTIQRTQQEDSAVYLCASSSVRSSYEQYFGPGTRLTVT.

This clonotype was observed a handful of times. This chain uses TRBV2 with TRBJ2-1; D is uncertain. Trimming took 3 bases from V and 8 from J, leaving 14 bases between them. The CDR3 contains 14 residues. Germline V gene lookup returns CDR1 SNHLY and CDR2 FYNNEI. In nucleotides, the CDR3 is TGTGCCAGCAGTGAGAGTTCGACATGGGATGAGCAGTTCTTC. It specifies CASSESSTWDEQFF.

There are a few counts of this clonotype. The chain carries TRBV12-3 or TRBV12-4 and TRBJ1-1, with D possibly being TRBD1 (6 bases). The ends were cut back, 7 bases at V and 3 bases at J, with 18 bases in the middle. The CDR3 is made up of 15 amino acids. CDR3 bases: TGTGCCAGCAACCTTAGACAGGATTCTTACACTGAAGCTTTCTTT. Its protein product is CASNLRQDSYTEAFF.

This chain links TRBV19 with TRBJ2-1; 9 nucleotides line up with TRBD2. Germline CDR1 reads LNHDA; CDR2 reads SQIVND (reference sequence). The CDR3 runs 14 residues. The ends lost 3 bases at V and 4 bases at J; junction bases unmatched: 1. CDR3 DNA sequence: TGTGCCAGTAGTATGACTAGCGGATACAATGAGCAGTTCTTC. Residues: CASSMTSGYNEQFF.

As concerns this clonotype: The CDR3 end shows no conserved phenylalanine or tryptophan, and so a read error is likely. The chain links TRBV7-2 to TRBJ2-3, with a tentative D call TRBD1 (5 bases). The V end was cut by 5 bases, the J end by 2 bases, with 11 bases between. Germline CDR1 is SGHTA and CDR2 is FQGNSA. The CDR3 runs to 14 residues. The CDR3 here is CASSTRELTDTQYV. The CDR3 bases are TGTGCCAGCAGCACCAGGGAACTCACAGATACGCAGTATGTT.

This clonotype was counted many times. The gene calls are TRBV7-3 and TRBJ2-1, with D perhaps being TRBD1 or TRBD2 (6 bases each). Looked up from germline, CDR1 is SGHTA and CDR2 is FQGTGA. The CDR3 length is 15 residues. V was trimmed by 5 bases and J by 7 bases, leaving 18 bases between them. CDR3 residues: CASSPRGAPRNEQFF. The CDR3 coding sequence is TGTGCCAGCAGCCCGAGGGGGGCCCCCAGGAATGAGCAGTTCTTC.

In its sample, this clonotype was seen once. Here the CDR3 DNA reads TGTGCCAGCAGTGAACAACTACTAGGATCTGGGGCCAACGTCCTGACTTTC. Amino acid sequence: CASSEQLLGSGANVLTF. The chain couples TRBV2 to TRBJ2-6; D is possibly TRBD2 (5 bases). The V gene lost 2 bases and the J gene lost 1 base, with 12 bases spanning the gap. Germline V gene data show CDR1 as SNHLY and CDR2 as FYNNEI. This CDR3 has 17 residues.

This clonotype came up a few times. This chain links TRBV29-1 with TRBJ2-1, with D perhaps TRBD2 (5 bases). The CDR3 spans 16 residues. Germline CDR1 SQVTM, CDR2 ANQGSEA. The germline V and J ends were trimmed by 1 base and 5 bases, with 18 bases remaining between them. CDR3 sequence: CSVEAARGLANNEQFF. CDR3 DNA: TGCAGCGTTGAAGCGGCGCGCGGGCTAGCCAACAATGAGCAGTTCTTC.

This clonotype was counted a single time. The CDR3 DNA is TGCGCCAGCAGCTTGGTTTATGTGGGGCTCGGCTCACCCCTCCACTTT. Its protein product is CASSLVYVGLGSPLHF. This chain uses TRBV5-1 with TRBJ1-6; D is perhaps TRBD1 (5 bases). This CDR3 contains 16 residues. Trimming removed 0 bases at V and 10 bases at J, with 17 bases between. The V gene's germline CDR1 is SGHRS and CDR2 YFSETQ.

In this sample, this clonotype turned up a few times. This may come from a read error, since a much larger clone is one base off. J is TRBJ2-1 and V is TRBV11-2, with 10 positions matching TRBD2. The CDR3 runs to 14 residues. Germline CDR1 and CDR2: SGHAT and FQNNGV. The CDR3 sequence: CASSAGLASDERFF. Here the CDR3 DNA reads TGTGCCAGCAGCGCGGGACTAGCGTCCGATGAGCGGTTCTTC.